The clone carrying this T cell receptor (beta chain) was seen a single time. As originally analysed: The assay estimated nucleated cells by amplifying reference gene primers. Repertoires were generated with immunoSEQ multiplex PCR, while TCRdb's copy carries only in-frame clones and drops some. V and J calls and clone size are as listed in that table; D and trimming were resolved from the DNA. Found here are 25,000 or so clones, approximately 94% of them singletons; the top ten hold under 5%. The data derive from a study of blood T cell repertoires in COVID-19. Overall study context: Specimens from acute and convalescent COVID-19 originated in the United States, Italy and Spain. The cDNA or gDNA used as material had been derived from T cells, B-cell-depleted T cells, or PBMCs.

The CDR3 extends over 15 amino acids. From germline, CDR1 is LGHDT and CDR2 YNNKEL (reference sequence). Germline trimming cut 3 bases from V and 7 bases from J; bases unmatched to any gene: 8. This receptor was obtained from a woman in her 50s with active COVID-19. The sequencing sample was made of peripheral blood. The gene calls are TRBV3-1 (or the pseudogene TRBV3-2) and TRBJ2-1; 8 nucleotides match TRBD2. This chain's CDR3 is CASSQTSGSLNEQFF. The CDR3 nucleotides read TGTGCCAGCAGCCAGACCAGCGGGAGTTTGAATGAGCAGTTCTTC.